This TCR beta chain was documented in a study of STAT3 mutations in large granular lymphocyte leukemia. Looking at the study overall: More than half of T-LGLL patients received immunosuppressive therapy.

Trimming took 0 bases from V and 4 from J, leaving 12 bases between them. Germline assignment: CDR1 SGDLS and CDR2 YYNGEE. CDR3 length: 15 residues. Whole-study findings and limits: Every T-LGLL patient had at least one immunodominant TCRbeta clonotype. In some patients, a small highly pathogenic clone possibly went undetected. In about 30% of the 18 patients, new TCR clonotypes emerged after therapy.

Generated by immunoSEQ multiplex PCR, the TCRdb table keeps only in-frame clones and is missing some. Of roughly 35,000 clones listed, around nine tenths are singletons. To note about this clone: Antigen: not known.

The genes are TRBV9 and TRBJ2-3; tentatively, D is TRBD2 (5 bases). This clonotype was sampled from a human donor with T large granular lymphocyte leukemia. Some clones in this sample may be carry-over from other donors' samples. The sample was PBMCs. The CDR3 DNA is TGTGCCAGCAGCGTAGTCGCGGGCATGGCAGATACGCAGTATTTT. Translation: CASSVVAGMADTQYF.